One T cell receptor (beta chain) is described in this entry. At least ten counts were recorded for this clonotype. The clone's antigen remains unknown. No clone much larger than this one lies a single base away; base qualities are absent. The data originate from a study of T-cell reconstitution after alpha-beta-depleted transplantation in children listed by TCRdb under 2016. With respect to the entire study: T-cell immune reconstitution after TCRalphabeta/CD19-depleted allogeneic hematopoietic cell transplantation in children was quantitatively tracked in the study by means of TCR repertoire profiling.

The library was obtained by PCR. The instrument given in TCRdb is Illumina HiSeq 2500. TCR libraries were prepared with molecular barcoding, using unique molecular identifiers to normalize TCRbeta repertoire quantification. Through fastp at Q25 and MiXCR, TCRdb rebuilt clones from the public reads, retaining in-frame beta chains. Duplicate CDR3 protein sequences are folded into a single record with the most common DNA and genes. Across this sample there are approximately 590,000 distinct CDR3 sequences, with 10% to 13% seen only once. 4% to 5% of the sample rests with the top ten. Via the germline V gene (reference sequence), CDR1 is SEHNR and CDR2 FQNEAQ. For this chain, trimming is 5 bases at the V end and 5 bases at the J end, and the number of junction bases without a gene match is 12. The CDR3 contains 17 residues, cysteine and phenylalanine counted. The entry retains the CDR3 DNA only, 51 bases that are in frame from base 1.

The sample here was PBMCs from the stem cell graft donor, taken from the stem cell graft. This receptor was obtained from a human donor who donated a stem cell graft to a child with acute myeloid leukemia. The sequence links TRBV7-9 to TRBJ2-1; 10 central nucleotides agree with TRBD2. DNA sequence: TGTGCCAGCAGCGGGTGGGCTAGCGGGAGTACCCACAATGAGCAGTTCTTC. Translated, it gives CASSGWASGSTHNEQFF. Where the CDR3 stops, the reference TRBV7-9 and TRBJ2-1 genes take over; the full variable domain is DTGVSQNPRHKITKRGQNVTFRCDPISEHNRLYWYRQTLGQGPEFLTYFQNEAQLEKSRLLSDRFSAERPKGSFSTLEIQRTEQGDSAMYLCASSGWASGSTHNEQFFGPGTRLTVL.